This TCR beta chain was captured by sequencing in a study of T-cell reconstitution after alpha-beta-depleted transplantation in children. Study observations and caveats: Surviving recipient T cells and thymic progenitors accounted for the high day-60 TCRbeta diversity observed in some patients. Counts and diversity of T cells one year after transplant came mostly from newly produced T cells.

On this clonotype: Antigen unknown.

This CDR3 has 15 amino acids. The V segment lost 4 bases and the J segment 10 bases; nucleotides outside the gene matches: 11. Germline loops: CDR1 SGHTA, CDR2 FQGNSA. The TCRbeta library was prepared with unique molecular identifiers. Via MiXCR, TCRdb re-called the PCR reads, giving one row per CDR3 protein. The sample consists of roughly 100,000 distinct CDR3 sequences, about 8% of them appearing once. The specimen comprised PBMCs, sampled before TCRalphabeta/CD19-depleted stem cell transplant. This receptor was obtained from a boy younger than 10 with acute lymphoblastic leukemia, due to receive a stem cell transplant. V and J are TRBV7-2 and TRBJ1-4; TRBD1 matches at 8 bases. The CDR3 is CASSSSGQGRGKLFF. The CDR3, as DNA: TGTGCCAGCAGCTCCTCCGGACAGGGAAGGGGAAAACTGTTTTTT.